A single sample gave rise to the 13 T cell receptor beta chains below, sequenced in a study of T cell changes during pregnancy in multiple sclerosis. Clones were sequenced by immunoSEQ multiplex PCR, and TCRdb holds only the in-frame ones, with some missing. The table shows approximately 30,000 clones, with roughly 87% occurring only once. Specimen: CD8+ T cells from peripheral blood mononuclear cells, collected before pregnancy. The receptor source for this set is a female donor with multiple sclerosis, enrolled in a pregnancy study.

The gene calls are TRBV11-3 and TRBJ2-1; 10 nucleotides line up with TRBD1. Germline V lookup: CDR1 SGHNT, CDR2 YENEEA. This CDR3 is built from 15 residues. V dropped 7 bases and J dropped 6; count of bases not matched to a gene: 9. The CDR3 region is CASTSGTGAVNEQFF. CDR3 DNA sequence: TGTGCCAGCACCTCCGGGACAGGGGCTGTCAATGAGCAGTTCTTC. The full variable domain, in which reference TRBV11-3 and TRBJ2-1 provide the parts outside the CDR3, is EAGVVQSPRYKIIEKKQPVAFWCNPISGHNTLYWYLQNLGQGPELLIRYENEEAVDDSQLPKDRFSAERLKGVDSTLKIQPAELGDSAVYLCASTSGTGAVNEQFFGPGTRLTVL.

The chain recombines TRBV25-1 with TRBJ2-3, with TRBD2 as a possible D gene (6 bases). The V end was cut by 8 bases, the J end by 2 bases, with 20 bases between. The CDR3 contains 16 residues. Germline assignment: CDR1 MGHDK and CDR2 SYGVNS. CDR3 sequence: CASGPGEADVTDTQYF. The CDR3 DNA reads as TGTGCCAGCGGCCCGGGAGAGGCGGACGTCACAGATACGCAGTATTTT.

V gene TRBV6-6 combines with J gene TRBJ1-1; 7 bases fit TRBD1. The CDR3 is 13 amino acids. V gave up 5 bases and J gave up 3 bases; unmatched junction bases: 3. Germline-derived CDR1 and CDR2 are MNHNY and SVGAGI (reference sequence). CDR3 coding DNA: TGTGCCAGCAGTGACAGGGTTGACACTGAAGCTTTCTTT. Translated: CASSDRVDTEAFF.

The chain combines TRBV11-3 with TRBJ1-1; 7 positions match TRBD1. The J segment lost 7 bases and the V segment lost 3 bases, leaving 8 bases of the junction unmatched. The length of the CDR3 is 14 residues. Germline V gene lookup returns CDR1 SGHNT and CDR2 YENEEA. Here the CDR3 DNA reads TGTGCCAGCAGCTTGGTGACAGGGAGCGATGAAGCTTTCTTT. It translates to CASSLVTGSDEAFF. Based on the CDR3 plus reference TRBV11-3 and TRBJ1-1, the full variable domain is EAGVVQSPRYKIIEKKQPVAFWCNPISGHNTLYWYLQNLGQGPELLIRYENEEAVDDSQLPKDRFSAERLKGVDSTLKIQPAELGDSAVYLCASSLVTGSDEAFFGQGTRLTVV.

This clone has only one observation. The chain links TRBV11-2 to TRBJ1-1; D remains ambiguous. V was trimmed by 2 bases and J by 5 bases, leaving 12 bases between them. Germline V lookup: CDR1 SGHAT, CDR2 FQNNGV. There are 14 residues in the CDR3. The CDR3 sequence: CASSLSEGETEAFF. CDR3 nucleotide sequence: TGTGCCAGCAGCTTATCGGAGGGAGAAACTGAAGCTTTCTTT. Together with reference TRBV11-2 and TRBJ1-1, the CDR3 gives the full variable domain: EAGVAQSPRYKIIEKRQSVAFWCNPISGHATLYWYQQILGQGPKLLIQFQNNGVVDDSQLPKDRFSAERLKGVDSTLKIQPAKLEDSAVYLCASSLSEGETEAFFGQGTRLTVV.

V gene TRBV6-5 combines with J gene TRBJ2-3, with 11 bases fitting TRBD2. The CDR3 has 15 amino acids. Germline V gives CDR1 MNHEY, CDR2 SVGAGI. V lost 1 base and J lost 5; bases outside the gene matches: 2. The CDR3 region has the DNA TGTGCCAGCAGTTACTTAGCGGGAGGGGAAGATACGCAGTATTTT. Its translation: CASSYLAGGEDTQYF.

The chain links TRBV9 to TRBJ1-5; D uncertain. From germline, CDR1 is SGDLS and CDR2 YYNGEE. The CDR3 totals 14 residues. Trimming left V 4 bases short and J 0 bases short, with 8 bases between. CDR3 residues: CASSLDYSNQPQHF. CDR3 nucleotides: TGTGCCAGCAGCCTGGACTATAGCAATCAGCCCCAGCATTTT.

A remark on this clone: A junction boundary mismatches the germline segment, possibly from a read error. The gene calls are TRBV7-7 and TRBJ2-5, with a tentative D call TRBD1 (6 bases). CDR1 is SSHAT, CDR2 FNYEAQ, per germline (reference sequence). CDR3 length: 14 amino acids. The DNA for the CDR3 is TGTGCTAGCAGCCCCCCGGGGACAAAAGAGACCCAGTACTTC. As protein: CASSPPGTKETQYF.

V is TRBV2 and J is TRBJ1-5; 7 bases are a match to TRBD1. CDR1 SNHLY and CDR2 FYNNEI come from the germline V gene. Germline trimming cut 1 base from V and 5 bases from J; bases unmatched to any gene: 11. The length of the CDR3 is 17 residues. The CDR3 region is CASSEEMRQGSDQPQHF. The DNA for the CDR3 is TGTGCCAGCAGTGAAGAAATGAGACAGGGAAGCGATCAGCCCCAGCATTTT.

The chain carries TRBV28 and TRBJ1-1; no firm D call. The CDR3 has 12 residues. V shed 1 base and J shed 5 bases, with 5 bases lying between them. From germline, CDR1 is MDHEN and CDR2 SYDVKM. Here the CDR3 DNA reads TGTGCCAGCAGTTTATTCGGGACTGAAGCTTTCTTT. Amino acids: CASSLFGTEAFF.

This clone occurred a few times. The sample has other DNA sequences that encode this CDR3 too. The rearrangement links TRBV19 to TRBJ2-5; TRBD1 is a possible D gene (6 bases). The ends were cut back, 4 bases at V and 1 base at J, with 10 bases in the middle. CDR3 length: 14 amino acids. Germline V CDR1 and CDR2: LNHDA, SQIVND (reference sequence). The CDR3 protein is CASSNRQVQETQYF. CDR3 sequence (DNA): TGTGCCAGTAGTAACCGACAGGTCCAAGAGACCCAGTACTTC.

This clone came up once. The chain employs TRBV5-8 and TRBJ1-1; D may be TRBD1 (6 bases). V lost 2 bases, J lost 0 bases, and 8 bases lay in between. The CDR3 is made up of 14 amino acids. Germline loops: CDR1 SGHTS, CDR2 YDEGEE. The CDR3 loop is CASSFTGMNTEAFF. In DNA, the CDR3 is TGTGCCAGCAGCTTCACAGGGATGAACACTGAAGCTTTCTTT.

The rearrangement joins TRBV10-3 to TRBJ1-1; the D gene is possibly TRBD1 (5 bases). Trimming shortened V by 2 bases and J by 7 bases, and 14 bases separated the two germline ends. The CDR3 length is 14 residues. Germline V gives CDR1 ENHRY, CDR2 SYGVKD. The CDR3 reads CAISETSFQGEAFF. The DNA of the CDR3 is TGTGCCATCAGTGAGACCTCATTTCAGGGTGAAGCTTTCTTT.